This T cell receptor (beta chain) was retrieved from a study of blood T cell repertoires in COVID-19. Study background: The origin of the acute and convalescent COVID-19 samples was the United States, Italy and Spain. T cells, B-cell-depleted T cells, or PBMCs supplied cDNA or gDNA.

CDR3 length equals 18 residues. The V gene's germline CDR1 is SGHVS and CDR2 FQNEAQ. V was pared by 2 bases and J by 1 base, with 9 bases of the junction left unmatched. In the original analysis: Amplification with reference gene primers provided the estimates of nucleated cell counts. Sequencing was performed with immunoSEQ multiplex PCR; in TCRdb, only in-frame clones are kept and a portion is missing. The DNA gave D and trimming, while V, J and clone size come from that table. The top ten clones hold approximately 29% of a sample with fewer than 85,000 clones, about four fifths of them seen once. This TCR came from a woman of 80 years or more with active or convalescent COVID-19. This chain connects TRBV7-8 to TRBJ2-1; 9 bases align to TRBD2. What was sequenced was peripheral blood. The CDR3 DNA sequence: TGTGCCAGCAGCTTAAGGCCGCGGGGGGGCGCGTCCTACAATGAGCAGTTCTTC. Its protein product is CASSLRPRGGASYNEQFF. The whole variable domain, remainder taken from reference TRBV7-8 and TRBJ2-1, is GAGVSQSPRYKVAKRGQDVALRCDPISGHVSLFWYQQALGQGPEFLTYFQNEAQLDKSGLPSDRFFAERPEGSVSTLKIQRTQQEDSAVYLCASSLRPRGGASYNEQFFGPGTRLTVL.